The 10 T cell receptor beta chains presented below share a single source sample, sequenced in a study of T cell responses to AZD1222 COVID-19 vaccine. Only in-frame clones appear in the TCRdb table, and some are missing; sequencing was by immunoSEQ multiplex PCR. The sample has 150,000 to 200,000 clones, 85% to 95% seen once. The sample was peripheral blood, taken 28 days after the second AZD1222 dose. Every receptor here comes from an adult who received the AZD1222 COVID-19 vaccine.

The CDR3 DNA is TGTGCCAGCAGGCTCGTCGGGGGGGCCAAGGAGCAGTACTTC. It is translated as CASRLVGGAKEQYF. The chain employs TRBV6-5 and TRBJ2-7, with 8 positions matching TRBD2. Germline V gene data show CDR1 as MNHEY and CDR2 as SVGAGI. This CDR3 is 14 amino acids long. J gave up 7 bases and V 6 bases, and 11 bases lay outside the gene matches.

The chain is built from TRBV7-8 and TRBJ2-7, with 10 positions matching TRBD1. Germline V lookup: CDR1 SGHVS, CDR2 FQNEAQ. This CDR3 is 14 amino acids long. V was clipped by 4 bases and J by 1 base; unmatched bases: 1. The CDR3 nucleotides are TGTGCCAGCAGCTCGGGACAGGGGTCCTACGAGCAGTACTTC. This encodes CASSSGQGSYEQYF.

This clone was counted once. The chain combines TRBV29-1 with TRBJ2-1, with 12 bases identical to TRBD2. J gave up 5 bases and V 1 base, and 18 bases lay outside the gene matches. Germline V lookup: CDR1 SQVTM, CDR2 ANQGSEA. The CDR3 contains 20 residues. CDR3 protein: CSVEGTSGKSGLRWDNEQFF. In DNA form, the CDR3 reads TGCAGCGTTGAAGGGACTAGCGGGAAGTCGGGCCTCCGATGGGACAATGAGCAGTTCTTC.

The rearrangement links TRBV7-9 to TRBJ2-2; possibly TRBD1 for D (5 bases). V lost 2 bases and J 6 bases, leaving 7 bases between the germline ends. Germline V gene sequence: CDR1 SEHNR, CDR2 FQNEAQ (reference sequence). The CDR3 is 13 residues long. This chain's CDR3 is CASSLQGAGELFF. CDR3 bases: TGTGCCAGCAGCTTACAGGGTGCCGGGGAGCTGTTTTTT. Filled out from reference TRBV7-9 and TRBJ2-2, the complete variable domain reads DTGVSQNPRHKITKRGQNVTFRCDPISEHNRLYWYRQTLGQGPEFLTYFQNEAQLEKSRLLSDRFSAERPKGSFSTLEIQRTEQGDSAMYLCASSLQGAGELFFGEGSRLTVL.

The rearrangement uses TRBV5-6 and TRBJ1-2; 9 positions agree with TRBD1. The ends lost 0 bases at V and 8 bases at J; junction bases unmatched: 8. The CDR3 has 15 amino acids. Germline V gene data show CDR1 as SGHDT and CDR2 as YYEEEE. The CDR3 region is CASSLGPGQGIGYTF. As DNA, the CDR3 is TGTGCCAGCAGCTTGGGCCCGGGACAGGGTATCGGCTACACCTTC.

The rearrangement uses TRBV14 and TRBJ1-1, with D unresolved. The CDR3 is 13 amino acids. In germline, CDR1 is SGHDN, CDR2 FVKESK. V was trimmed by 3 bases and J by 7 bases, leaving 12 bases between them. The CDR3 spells CASSHPAGSEAFF. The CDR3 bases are TGTGCCAGCAGCCACCCAGCGGGGAGTGAAGCTTTCTTT.

CDR3 DNA: TGTGCCAGCAGATCCGGACTAGCGAACAATGAGCAGTTCTTC. Its translation is CASRSGLANNEQFF. The V gene is TRBV6-5, the J gene TRBJ2-1, with 9 nucleotides matching TRBD2. The CDR3 runs 14 residues. CDR1 is MNHEY and CDR2 is SVGAGI in the germline V gene. The V and J ends lost 6 bases and 5 bases, in that order; junction bases with no gene match: 5.

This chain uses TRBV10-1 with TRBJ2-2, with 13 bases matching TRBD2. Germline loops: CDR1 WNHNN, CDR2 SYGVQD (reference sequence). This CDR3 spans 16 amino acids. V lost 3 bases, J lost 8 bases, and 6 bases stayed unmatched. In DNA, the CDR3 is TGCGCCAGCAGTGAATGGACTAGCGGGAGAATAGGGGAGCTGTTTTTT. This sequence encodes CASSEWTSGRIGELFF.

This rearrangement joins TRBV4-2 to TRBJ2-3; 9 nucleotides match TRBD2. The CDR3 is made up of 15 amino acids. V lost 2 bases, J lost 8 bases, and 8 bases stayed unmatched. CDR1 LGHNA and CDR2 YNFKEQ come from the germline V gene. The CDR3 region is CASSQTSGPRATQYF. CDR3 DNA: TGTGCCAGCAGCCAAACTAGCGGGCCCCGTGCTACGCAGTATTTT.

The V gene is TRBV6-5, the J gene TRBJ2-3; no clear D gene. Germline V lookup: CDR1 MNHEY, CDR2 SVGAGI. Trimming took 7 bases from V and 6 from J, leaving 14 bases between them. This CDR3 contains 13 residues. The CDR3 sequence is CASIPSLGDTQYF. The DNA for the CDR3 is TGTGCCAGCATCCCCAGTTTAGGGGATACGCAGTATTTT.